The rows below give T cell receptor beta chains drawn from one sample of a study of blood T cells in healthy people across ages. TCRdb re-called the 5' RACE reads through MiXCR, storing one row per CDR3 protein. The repertoire holds roughly 900,000 distinct CDR3 sequences, with around 28% as singletons. The sample comprised blood. These receptors were obtained from an elderly woman in good health. CDR3s include the opening cysteine and the closing phenylalanine or tryptophan. A D gene is named only where the DNA matches it firmly. Some rows have no size entry. The others give once, few or many, or a class for an expanded clone.

d_call j_call clone_size v_call cdr3_aa cdr3_nt
TRBD1 TRBJ1-1 few TRBV10-3 CAIREGTGMNTEAFF TGTGCCATCAGGGAGGGGACAGGGATGAACACTGAAGCTTTCTTT
- TRBJ2-7 - TRBV5-1 CASSLTAGGDEQYF TGCGCCAGCAGCTTGACAGCGGGTGGGGATGAGCAGTACTTC
TRBD2 TRBJ2-4 - TRBV7-2 CASTSMGLAGQNIQYF TGTGCCAGCACCTCTATGGGGCTAGCGGGTCAAAACATTCAGTACTTC
TRBD2 TRBJ2-1 few TRBV20-1 CSARETPGLAREQFF TGCAGTGCTAGAGAGACTCCGGGACTAGCTCGGGAGCAGTTCTTC
TRBD1 TRBJ2-3 - TRBV7-2 CASNDRGLTGTQYF TGTGCCAGCAACGACAGGGGGCTAACAGGTACGCAGTATTTT
TRBD2 TRBJ2-5 - TRBV6-6 CASREPGLAGGITQHF TGTGCCAGCAGGGAGCCGGGACTAGCGGGAGGGATAACCCAGCACTTC
- TRBJ1-2 many TRBV20-1 CSAPTENYGYTF TGCAGTGCTCCGACAGAGAACTATGGCTACACCTTC
- TRBJ2-5 - TRBV24-1 CATSDPGPTPQETQYF TGTGCCACCAGTGATCCGGGACCCACCCCACAAGAGACCCAGTACTTC
TRBD1 TRBJ1-4 - TRBV5-4 CASSLVATGVPEKLFF TGTGCCAGCAGCTTGGTCGCGACAGGGGTTCCTGAAAAACTGTTTTTT
TRBD1 TRBJ2-4 - TRBV7-2 CASSLRTGGLLNIQYF TGTGCCAGCAGCTTAAGGACAGGGGGCTTACTGAACATTCAGTACTTC
TRBD1 TRBJ2-3 - TRBV7-2 CASSEDRGGTDTQYF TGTGCCAGCAGCGAGGACAGGGGAGGCACAGATACGCAGTATTTT
- TRBJ2-6 - TRBV20-1 CSARDWGNGANVLTF TGCAGTGCTAGAGATTGGGGGAACGGGGCCAACGTCCTGACTTTC
TRBD2 TRBJ2-1 few TRBV2 CASRRTSGGNEQFF TGTGCCAGCAGAAGGACTAGCGGGGGCAATGAGCAGTTCTTC
- TRBJ2-5 - TRBV11-3 CASSPPGETGLRETQYF TGTGCCAGCAGCCCCCCGGGAGAAACAGGGCTGAGAGAGACCCAGTACTTC
- TRBJ2-7 few TRBV7-2 CASSYGPTGYEQYF TGTGCCAGCAGCTACGGACCTACAGGCTACGAGCAGTACTTC
- TRBJ1-1 - TRBV20-1 CSATLLGTEAFF TGCAGTGCTACTCTCCTCGGGACTGAAGCTTTCTTT
TRBD2 TRBJ2-1 - TRBV20-1 CSATRLAGGLDEQFF TGCAGTGCTACGAGACTAGCGGGAGGGCTGGATGAGCAGTTCTTC
- TRBJ2-5 few TRBV5-1 CASSPSDSGETQYF TGCGCCAGCAGCCCCTCGGACAGCGGAGAGACCCAGTACTTC
- TRBJ2-7 - TRBV21-1 CASSKGSRGTYEQYF TGTGCCAGCAGCAAAGGGAGCAGGGGCACCTACGAGCAGTACTTC
TRBD1 TRBJ1-2 many TRBV10-3 CATGQGTYGYTF TGTGCCACGGGACAGGGAACCTATGGCTACACCTTC
TRBD2 TRBJ2-1 once TRBV20-1 CSALPAGEGYNEQFF TGCAGTGCCCTACCAGCGGGGGAGGGATACAATGAGCAGTTCTTC
- TRBJ1-1 - TRBV7-2 CASSLGSGAQTEAFF TGTGCCAGCAGCTTAGGGTCCGGGGCCCAAACTGAAGCTTTCTTT
- TRBJ1-1 few TRBV2 CASIVQGLKNTEAFF TGTGCCAGCATTGTACAGGGTCTCAAGAACACTGAAGCTTTCTTT
- TRBJ1-5 - TRBV10-3 CAISESNINQPQHF TGTGCCATCAGTGAGAGTAACATAAATCAGCCCCAGCATTTT
- TRBJ1-1 many TRBV20-1 CSAAIVNTEAFF TGCAGTGCTGCCATTGTGAACACTGAAGCTTTCTTT
TRBD2 TRBJ2-7 few TRBV6-6 CASLGLADLSYEQYF TGTGCCAGCCTTGGGCTAGCGGACCTGTCGTACGAGCAGTACTTC
- TRBJ2-5 - TRBV24-1 CATSDLSYSRDLGYQETQYF TGTGCCACCAGTGATTTGTCATACTCCAGGGACCTGGGATACCAAGAGACCCAGTACTTC
TRBD1 TRBJ2-6 - TRBV2 CASSEWGQGAGGANVLTF TGTGCCAGCAGTGAATGGGGACAGGGGGCTGGTGGGGCCAACGTCCTGACTTTC
- TRBJ1-4 few TRBV9 CASSVAAGKGEKLFF TGTGCCAGCAGCGTAGCGGCAGGAAAAGGGGAAAAACTGTTTTTT
TRBD2 TRBJ2-1 - TRBV3-1 CASSLTPGLAGGDEQFF TGTGCCAGCAGCCTTACCCCGGGACTAGCGGGGGGGGACGAGCAGTTCTTC
- TRBJ1-1 - TRBV6-2/TRBV6-3 CASSYSLGARTEAFF TGTGCCAGCAGTTACTCGCTGGGGGCGAGGACTGAAGCTTTCTTT
TRBD1 TRBJ2-3 once TRBV20-1 CSATQLRGRADTQYF TGCAGTGCTACCCAGTTAAGGGGGCGGGCAGATACGCAGTATTTT
- TRBJ2-7 many TRBV6-6 CASSYRGRPYEQYF TGTGCCAGCAGTTACAGGGGAAGGCCCTACGAGCAGTACTTC
TRBD1 TRBJ2-7 - TRBV7-6 CARNPACPPGQGGEQYF TGTGCCCGCAACCCAGCTTGTCCTCCGGGACAGGGGGGCGAGCAGTACTTC
- TRBJ2-5 many TRBV20-1 CSAREGTRVETQYF TGCAGTGCTAGAGAGGGGACAAGGGTAGAGACCCAGTACTTC
TRBD2 TRBJ2-1 few TRBV5-1 CASSPRGTGKVSLAGGRDEQFF TGCGCCAGCAGCCCTCGAGGGACAGGGAAAGTCAGTCTAGCGGGGGGGCGGGATGAGCAGTTCTTC
TRBD2 TRBJ2-3 many TRBV9 CASSPRAGGSNTDTQYF TGTGCCAGCAGCCCTAGAGCGGGGGGCTCAAATACAGATACGCAGTATTTT
- TRBJ2-1 many TRBV6-2/TRBV6-3 CASSYSNRVEQFF TGTGCCAGCAGTTACTCCAATAGGGTTGAGCAGTTCTTC
TRBD2 TRBJ2-1 - TRBV20-1 CSACGLALYNEQFF TGCAGTGCTTGCGGACTAGCCCTCTACAATGAGCAGTTCTTC
- TRBJ1-5 - TRBV3-1 CASSQDPPGSPQHF TGTGCCAGCAGCCAAGACCCCCCGGGTTCGCCCCAGCATTTT
- TRBJ2-6 - TRBV9 CASSVVPSGANVLTF TGTGCCAGCAGCGTAGTGCCCTCTGGGGCCAACGTCCTGACTTTC
- TRBJ1-2 many TRBV7-2 CASSPPKIYGYTF TGTGCCAGCAGCCCACCGAAGATCTATGGCTACACCTTC
- TRBJ1-1 - TRBV28 CASPSEGTEAFF TGTGCCAGCCCTTCGGAAGGCACTGAAGCTTTCTTT
TRBD1 TRBJ2-3 - TRBV6-2/TRBV6-3 CASSYSTGADTQYF TGTGCCAGCAGTTACTCGACAGGGGCAGATACGCAGTATTTT
- TRBJ1-2 few TRBV30 CAWSAGPPNGYTF TGTGCCTGGAGCGCGGGCCCCCCCAATGGCTACACCTTC